This T cell receptor beta chain was retrieved from a study of T-cell reconstitution after alpha-beta-depleted transplantation in children. CDR3 length: 15 residues. V lost 3 bases and J lost 0, with 11 bases in between. The V gene's germline CDR1 is LGHNA and CDR2 YNFKEQ. Points on this clonotype: It may be a read error: a sequence one base away is much more abundant.

The TCRbeta library was prepared with unique molecular identifiers. Each CDR3 protein is one row after TCRdb ran MiXCR on the PCR reads. The repertoire holds about 50,000 distinct CDR3 sequences, with over 4.5% as singletons. The TCR originated in a female patient between 2 and 10 years old who had a stem cell transplant for aplastic anemia, so the T cells may come from the graft donor. The V and J genes are TRBV4-2 and TRBJ2-5; no firm D call. Here the sequenced sample was PBMCs, mostly from graft donor cells, taken 60 days after TCRalphabeta/CD19-depleted stem cell transplant. The CDR3 reads CASSHSMVYQETQYF. CDR3 DNA: TGTGCCAGCAGCCACAGCATGGTGTACCAAGAGACCCAGTACTTC.